The rows below give T cell receptor beta chains drawn from one sample of a study of Ad26.COV2.S vaccination and SARS-CoV-2 variants. Some clones are missing from TCRdb's copy, which holds only in-frame ones; the method was immunoSEQ multiplex PCR. Of a few hundred thousand clones in the sample, over 80% were seen once. Sample: peripheral blood, taken in a trial of Ad26.COV2.S vaccine versus placebo. Receptors originate from a person aged 18-60 years who received the Ad26.COV2.S COVID-19 vaccine or a placebo. The CDR3 runs from the conserved cysteine through the conserved F or W. Fields, in order: D gene, V gene, clone size, J gene, CDR3 DNA, CDR3 protein. The D gene is left open where the match is weak. Clone size is not always given. Where it is, it says once, few, many or a class for expanded clones.

D: NA
V: TRBV6-5
size: NA
J: TRBJ2-5
DNA: TGTGCCAGCAGTTACTCGTGGATTCAGACCCAGTACTTC
CDR3: CASSYSWIQTQYF

D: NA
V: TRBV5-6
size: NA
J: TRBJ1-1
DNA: TGTGCCAGCAGCTTGCCATCTACAGCGAACACTGAAGCTTTCTTT
CDR3: CASSLPSTANTEAFF

D: NA
V: TRBV9
size: once
J: TRBJ2-2
DNA: TGTGCCAGCAGCGTCGGGGGCCTCAACACCGGGGAGCTGTTTTTT
CDR3: CASSVGGLNTGELFF

D: NA
V: TRBV7-9
size: NA
J: TRBJ2-7
DNA: TGTGCCAGCAGCTCCAGGGGGGCGCGCAACGAGCAGTACTTC
CDR3: CASSSRGARNEQYF

D: NA
V: TRBV3-1/TRBV3-2
size: NA
J: TRBJ1-1
DNA: TGTGCCAGCAGCCAAGGTGGGGAGGCTTTCTTT
CDR3: CASSQGGEAFF

D: TRBD1
V: TRBV11-2
size: NA
J: TRBJ1-2
DNA: TGTGCCAGCGCGGACAGGAACTACTATGGCTACACCTTC
CDR3: CASADRNYYGYTF

D: TRBD2
V: TRBV4-3
size: NA
J: TRBJ2-5
DNA: TGCGCCAGCAGCCAAGAACCCGGACTAGCGGGGGGTGAGACCCAGTACTTC
CDR3: CASSQEPGLAGGETQYF

D: NA
V: TRBV18
size: NA
J: TRBJ2-5
DNA: TGTGCCAGCTCACCACTGCGGGGAGAGACCCAGTACTTC
CDR3: CASSPLRGETQYF

D: NA
V: TRBV9
size: NA
J: TRBJ2-7
DNA: TGTGCCAGCAGCGTAGGTCCAGGGTCCTACGAGCAGTACTTC
CDR3: CASSVGPGSYEQYF

D: NA
V: TRBV27
size: NA
J: TRBJ2-1
DNA: TGTGCCAGCAGTCCGACAGGACCGACTTACAATGAGCAGTTCTTC
CDR3: CASSPTGPTYNEQFF

D: NA
V: TRBV7-2
size: NA
J: TRBJ1-2
DNA: TGTGCCAGCAGCCTCTACGACACCACTAACTATGGCTACACCTTC
CDR3: CASSLYDTTNYGYTF

D: NA
V: TRBV11-2
size: NA
J: TRBJ2-7
DNA: TGTGCCAGCAGCTCGACGGCTACTTGGGAGCAGTACTTC
CDR3: CASSSTATWEQYF

D: NA
V: TRBV20-1
size: NA
J: TRBJ1-1
DNA: TGCAGCGCGACAGGATACACTGAAGCTTTCTTT
CDR3: CSATGYTEAFF

D: NA
V: TRBV19
size: few
J: TRBJ1-5
DNA: TGTGCCAGTAGTACCTCGGCTGGGGGTAGCAATCAGCCCCAGCATTTT
CDR3: CASSTSAGGSNQPQHF

D: NA
V: TRBV30
size: NA
J: TRBJ1-4
DNA: TGTGCCTGGAGCTATCCTAGAACAGGGCAAAAACTGTTTTTT
CDR3: CAWSYPRTGQKLFF

D: NA
V: TRBV4-3
size: NA
J: TRBJ2-7
DNA: TGCGCCAGCAGCCAAGGTCCGGGGTACGAGCAGTACTTC
CDR3: CASSQGPGYEQYF

D: NA
V: TRBV9
size: NA
J: TRBJ1-1
DNA: TGTGCCAGCAGCGTGCAGGGGCGCGGGAGTGAAGCTTTCTTT
CDR3: CASSVQGRGSEAFF

D: TRBD1
V: TRBV6-2/TRBV6-3
size: NA
J: TRBJ2-7
DNA: TGTGCCAGCAGCCTACTCCAGGGGGCGGACGAGCAGTACTTC
CDR3: CASSLLQGADEQYF

D: NA
V: TRBV11-2
size: NA
J: TRBJ1-5
DNA: TGTGCCAGCAGCCCTGATGCGGATTTCGGTTATCAGCCCCAGCATTTT
CDR3: CASSPDADFGYQPQHF

D: TRBD1
V: TRBV19
size: once
J: TRBJ2-6
DNA: TGTGCCAGTAGTCTAGGGGACAGGGGGCCCTCTGGGGCCAACGTCCTGACTTTC
CDR3: CASSLGDRGPSGANVLTF

D: TRBD2
V: TRBV5-1
size: NA
J: TRBJ2-5
DNA: TGCGCCAGCAGCCCATCGGGACTAGCGGGGGGAGAGACCCAGTACTTC
CDR3: CASSPSGLAGGETQYF

D: NA
V: TRBV28
size: NA
J: TRBJ2-1
DNA: TGTGCCAGCAGTTCCCAAAATAATGAGCAGTTCTTC
CDR3: CASSSQNNEQFF